This T cell receptor (beta chain) derives from a study of CD8 T cells in Susac syndrome. Reverse transcription of about 0.45 to 1 ug RNA was performed with random hexamers. TCRdb called the immunoSEQ multiplex PCR reads again in MiXCR, with one record for every CDR3 protein. The sample lists 400,000 or so distinct CDR3 sequences, 75% to 90% occurring once. TEMRA cells were FACS-enriched, with CD8+ and CD4+ T cells isolated negatively. Sequencing used CD8+ T cells from PBMCs. The sequence came from a human donor with multiple sclerosis.

The DNA of the CDR3 is TGTGCCAGCAGCCGCGGGGGGCAGTACGAGCAGTACTTC. Translation gives CASSRGGQYEQYF. J is TRBJ2-7 and V is TRBV7-6, with 8 bases that match TRBD2. V gave up 5 bases and J gave up 4 bases; unmatched junction bases: 4. Germline V CDR1 and CDR2: SGHVS, FNYEAQ. CDR3 length: 13 amino acids.